This TCR beta chain emerged from a study of T cell responses to AZD1222 COVID-19 vaccine. Study-wide points: Clonal diversity was possibly underestimated, and the donors were mostly white British, with more females.

As concerns this clone: Antigen specificity is unknown.

The method was immunoSEQ multiplex PCR; TCRdb's version includes in-frame clones alone and lacks a portion of them. Found here are just under 150,000 clones, roughly 90% of them singletons; the top ten hold approximately 5.6%. Between the trimmed V and J ends, which lost 0 bases and 10 bases, there was a span of 7 bases. This CDR3 comprises 13 residues. Per germline, CDR1 MGHRA and CDR2 YSYEKL. The TCR originated in an adult who received the MenACWY meningococcal vaccine as a control. The rearrangement joins TRBV4-1 to TRBJ1-6, with D hard to call. The sample consisted of peripheral blood, taken 28 days after the second dose of the MenACWY control vaccine. CDR3 DNA: TGCGCCAGCAGCCAAGACCAGGTCTCACCCCTCCACTTT. Its translation is CASSQDQVSPLHF.